Detailed here is one T cell receptor (beta chain). TCRdb's copy holds only in-frame clones and misses some; the assay was immunoSEQ multiplex PCR. The repertoire holds 2 million to 3 million clones, over 85% seen once, with about 0.34% in the top ten. The data stem from a study of shared clonotypes between healthy human individuals. This CDR3 has 15 amino acids. Trimming took 7 bases from V and 1 from J, leaving 15 bases between them. Germline lookup yields CDR1 LNHDA and CDR2 SQIVND (reference sequence). The study drew its donors from healthy HIV-negative adults without recent acute infections or vaccinations.

Sequencing was done on a sample of naive CD4+ T cells from PBMCs. The subset: CD45RA+ positively selected. The clonotype originates from a man aged 18 to 35 in good health. Some clones in this sample may be carry-over from other donors' samples. The chain carries TRBV19 and TRBJ2-3; no definite D call. CDR3 DNA sequence: TGTGCCAGTACCCTGGGATGGCCACGCACAGATACGCAGTATTTT. It encodes CASTLGWPRTDTQYF. The whole variable domain, filled in from reference TRBV19 and TRBJ2-3, reads DGGITQSPKYLFRKEGQNVTLSCEQNLNHDAMYWYRQDPGQGLRLIYYSQIVNDFQKGDIAEGYSVSREKKESFPLTVTSAQKNPTAFYLCASTLGWPRTDTQYFGPGTRLTVL.